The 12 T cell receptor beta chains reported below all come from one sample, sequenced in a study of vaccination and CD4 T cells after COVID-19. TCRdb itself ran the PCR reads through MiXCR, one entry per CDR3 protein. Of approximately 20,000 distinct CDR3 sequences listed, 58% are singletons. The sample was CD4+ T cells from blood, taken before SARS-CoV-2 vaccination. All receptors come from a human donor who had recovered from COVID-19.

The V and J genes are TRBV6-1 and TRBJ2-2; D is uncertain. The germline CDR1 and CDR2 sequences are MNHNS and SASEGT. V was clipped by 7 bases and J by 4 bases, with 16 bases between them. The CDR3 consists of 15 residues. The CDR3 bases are TGTGCCAGCAAAGTTGAGGCCCAGGCCACCGGGGAGCTGTTTTTT. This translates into CASKVEAQATGELFF.

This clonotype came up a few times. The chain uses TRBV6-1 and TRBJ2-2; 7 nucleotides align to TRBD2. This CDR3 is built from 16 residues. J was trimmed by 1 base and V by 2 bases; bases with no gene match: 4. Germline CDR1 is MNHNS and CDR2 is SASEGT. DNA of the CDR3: TGTGCCAGCAGTGAACAGGGCGGGGGGAACACCGGGGAGCTGTTTTTT. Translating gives CASSEQGGGNTGELFF.

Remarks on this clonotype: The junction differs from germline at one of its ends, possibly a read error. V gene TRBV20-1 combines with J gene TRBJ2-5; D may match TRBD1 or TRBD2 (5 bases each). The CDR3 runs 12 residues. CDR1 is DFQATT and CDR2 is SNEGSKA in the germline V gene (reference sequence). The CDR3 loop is CSARGSQEAQYF. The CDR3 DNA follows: TGCAGTGCGAGGGGTTCTCAAGAGGCCCAGTACTTC.

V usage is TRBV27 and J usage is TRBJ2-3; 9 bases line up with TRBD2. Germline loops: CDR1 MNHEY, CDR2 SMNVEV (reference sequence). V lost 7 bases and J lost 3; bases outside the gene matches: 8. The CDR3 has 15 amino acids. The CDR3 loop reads CASTPSSGMTDTQYF. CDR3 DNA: TGTGCCAGCACACCTTCTAGCGGGATGACAGATACGCAGTATTTT.

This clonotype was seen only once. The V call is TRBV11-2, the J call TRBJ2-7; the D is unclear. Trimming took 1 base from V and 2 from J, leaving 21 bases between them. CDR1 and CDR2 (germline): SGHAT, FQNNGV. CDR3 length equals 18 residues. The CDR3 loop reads CASSLGSSSAIFTYEQYF. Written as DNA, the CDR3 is TGTGCCAGCAGCTTAGGAAGTTCTTCTGCGATCTTTACCTACGAGCAGTACTTC.

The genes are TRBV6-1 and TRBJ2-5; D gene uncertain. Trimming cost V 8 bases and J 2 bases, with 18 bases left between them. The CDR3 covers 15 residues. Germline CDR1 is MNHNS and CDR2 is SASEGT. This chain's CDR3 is CASAGLNVGQETQYF. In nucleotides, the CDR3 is TGTGCCAGCGCCGGTCTTAATGTGGGACAAGAGACCCAGTACTTC.

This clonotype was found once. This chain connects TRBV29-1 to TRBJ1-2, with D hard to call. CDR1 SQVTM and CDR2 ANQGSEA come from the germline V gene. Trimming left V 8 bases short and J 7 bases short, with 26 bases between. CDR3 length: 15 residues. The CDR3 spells CSIALGSSGKVGYTF. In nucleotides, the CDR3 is TGCAGCATCGCGTTGGGCTCTTCGGGGAAGGTTGGCTACACCTTC.

The CDR3 region has the DNA TGCGCCAGCAGCCCAGAAGCAGGGGCTGGGGCCAACGTCCTGACTTTC. Translated, it gives CASSPEAGAGANVLTF. V usage is TRBV4-3 and J usage is TRBJ2-6; D perhaps matches TRBD1 (6 bases). The germline V and J ends were trimmed by 4 bases and 2 bases, with 12 bases remaining between them. Germline assignment: CDR1 LGHNA and CDR2 YSLEER. The length of the CDR3 is 16 residues.

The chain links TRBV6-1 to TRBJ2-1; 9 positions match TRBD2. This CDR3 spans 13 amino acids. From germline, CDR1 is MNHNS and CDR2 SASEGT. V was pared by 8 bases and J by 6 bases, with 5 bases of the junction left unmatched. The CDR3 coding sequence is TGTGCCAGCTGCCTAGCGGGAAGCAATGAGCAGTTCTTC. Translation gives CASCLAGSNEQFF.

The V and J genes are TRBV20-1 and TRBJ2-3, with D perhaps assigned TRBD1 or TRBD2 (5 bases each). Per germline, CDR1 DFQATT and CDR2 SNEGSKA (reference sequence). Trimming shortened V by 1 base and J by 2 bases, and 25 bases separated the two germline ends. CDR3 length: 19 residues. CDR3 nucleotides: TGCAGTGCTAGAGTTTCCCCGGGGTATCAGGGCCTAAACACAGATACGCAGTATTTT. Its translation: CSARVSPGYQGLNTDTQYF.

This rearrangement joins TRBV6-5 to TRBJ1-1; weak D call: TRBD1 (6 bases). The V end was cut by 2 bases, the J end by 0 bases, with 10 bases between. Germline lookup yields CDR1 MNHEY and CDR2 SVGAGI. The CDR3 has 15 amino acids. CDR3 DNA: TGTGCCAGCAGTTACGGGCACAGGGTGAACACTGAAGCTTTCTTT. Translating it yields CASSYGHRVNTEAFF.

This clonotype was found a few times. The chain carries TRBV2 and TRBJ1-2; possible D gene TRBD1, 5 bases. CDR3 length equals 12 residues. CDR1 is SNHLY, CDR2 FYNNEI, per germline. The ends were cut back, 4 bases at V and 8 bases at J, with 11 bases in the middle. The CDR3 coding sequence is TGTGCCAGCAGTGTTTTGACAGAAGGCTACACCTTC. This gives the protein CASSVLTEGYTF. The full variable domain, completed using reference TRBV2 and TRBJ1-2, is EPEVTQTPSHQVTQMGQEVILRCVPISNHLYFYWYRQILGQKVEFLVSFYNNEISEKSEIFDDQFSVERPDGSNFTLKIRSTKLEDSAMYFCASSVLTEGYTFGSGTRLTVV.